Given below is one T cell receptor (beta chain) in context. Its antigen is unidentified. This record belongs to a study of cytomegalovirus exposure and HLA in healthy donors. Study-level results: Only CMV serostatus was available as immune exposure information. For most subjects, TCR beta sequences were reported to predict HLA-A and HLA-B alleles with accuracy.

The V end lost 0 bases, the J end lost 2 bases, and 8 bases lay between the germline ends. Germline V CDR1 and CDR2: SGHRS, YFSETQ. This CDR3 is built from 14 residues. Use of 60 Vbeta and 13 Jbeta primers characterized the PCR. Here immunoSEQ multiplex PCR was the method, and the copy in TCRdb shows in-frame clones only, minus some. The table has around 180,000 clones, roughly 74% seen once. The V call is TRBV5-1, the J call TRBJ1-2; no reliable D call. Source material: PBMCs. This clonotype was obtained from a woman aged 25 to 39 in good health and CMV-seropositive. CDR3 loop: CASSLGPENYGYTF. Here the CDR3 DNA reads TGCGCCAGCAGCTTGGGCCCGGAGAACTATGGCTACACCTTC.